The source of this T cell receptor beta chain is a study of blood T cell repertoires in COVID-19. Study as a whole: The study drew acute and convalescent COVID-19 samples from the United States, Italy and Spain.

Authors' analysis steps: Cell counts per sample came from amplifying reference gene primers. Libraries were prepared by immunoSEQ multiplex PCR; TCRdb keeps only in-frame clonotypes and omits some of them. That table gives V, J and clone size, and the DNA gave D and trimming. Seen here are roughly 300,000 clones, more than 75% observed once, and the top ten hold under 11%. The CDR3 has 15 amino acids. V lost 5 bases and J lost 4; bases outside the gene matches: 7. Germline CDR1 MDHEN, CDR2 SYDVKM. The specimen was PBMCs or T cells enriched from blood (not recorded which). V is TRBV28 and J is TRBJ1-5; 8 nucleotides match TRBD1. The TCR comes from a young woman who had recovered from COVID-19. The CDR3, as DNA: TGTGCCAGCAGTCCTCGGACAGGGCGGAATCAGCCCCAGCATTTT. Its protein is CASSPRTGRNQPQHF.